This TCR beta chain was found in a study of low-dose radiotherapy and immunotherapy resistance in tumors (dated by TCRdb to between 2021 and 2024). In the study overall: In Cohort 1, 0.5 Gy per fraction was delivered every 2 weeks, and a total PTV dose of 6.5 Gy was prescribed. Intravenous cyclophosphamide at 200 mg/m2 was administered every two weeks, one day ahead of each radiation and immunotherapy administration. The translational analysis covered eight patients: three from the first dose cohort and the first five from the second dose cohort. In Cohort 2, 1 Gy per fraction was delivered every two weeks, for a total of 13 Gy over 26 weeks. Patients were given nivolumab as a 240 mg flat dose every two weeks and ipilimumab at 1 mg/kg every six weeks, with both drugs delivered intravenously. Trial participants were not randomized into treatment groups. Starting on cycle 1 day 1, patients took 300 mg of aspirin by mouth once a day for four cycles.

Many counts were recorded for this clonotype. Its recognized antigen is unknown. No much larger clone is present one base from it, and per-base qualities are unavailable. The time point label corresponds to: before trial treatment. The donors took part in RACIN, a single-arm, phase I, dose-escalation trial that combined nivolumab, ipilimumab, aspirin, low-dose cyclophosphamide and low-dose radiotherapy. To be eligible, a patient needed to have an advanced solid tumor that was TIL-negative. TCRdb lists the instrument as Illumina HiSeq 2500. First-strand cDNA was synthesized using Superscript III and a set of TRAV- and TRBV-specific primers, so that both TCRalpha and TCRbeta chains were covered. TCRs were amplified with Phusion for roughly 20 PCR cycles, with a constant-region primer paired with the adapter attached to the V primers. The isolated mRNA was amplified using the MessageAmp II aRNA Amplification Kit, with in vitro transcription performed for approximately 16 hours at 37 degrees C. mRNA for TCR sequencing was isolated with the Dynabeads mRNA DIRECT Purification Kit. Indexed Illumina adapters were added in a second roughly 26-cycle Phusion PCR, and the resulting products were purified with AMPure XP beads. The study's own analysis went as follows. Custom Perl scripts were used to pool TCR sequences that encoded the same protein, to remove out-of-frame sequences, and to calculate the abundance of each clonotype. Any TCR sequence backed by just one read was left out of the analysis. The metrics used to describe the repertoires included Shannon entropy, Gini index, clonality, richness, and the frequency of TCRs shared between repertoires. Using fastp trimming at Q25 and MiXCR clonotype assembly, TCRdb reanalyzed the public sequencing data and kept in-frame beta chains. Identical CDR3 protein sequences are pooled into one entry, listed with their most common genes and DNA. For this entry, the V and J calls and clone size follow TCRdb and not the study's own pipeline. The sample data list tens of thousands of distinct CDR3 sequences, and about a sixth of these were observed just once. The ten largest clones add up to over 2.5% of the sample.

The CDR3, cysteine through phenylalanine, is 17 amino acids long. Only CDR3 DNA remains: 51 bases, in frame from the first base. CDR1 and CDR2 were assigned from the germline V gene as MNHEY and SVGAGI. Ends trimmed: V by 5 bases, J by 4 bases; bases unmatched to a gene: 8. This TCR derives from a male donor with prostate cancer. Rearrangement joined TRBV6-5 to TRBJ1-6; TRBD1 fits 10 bases in the junction. Sequenced here: PBMCs, sampled before treatment. The DNA sequence is as follows: TGTGCCAGCAGTCCAGCCCGGACAGGGGGGTATAATTCACCCCTCCACTTT. Its protein product is CASSPARTGGYNSPLHF.